A single sample gave rise to the 19 T cell receptor beta chains below, sequenced in a study of blood T cell repertoires in COVID-19. TCRdb's table, derived via immunoSEQ multiplex PCR, lists solely in-frame clones and lacks some. Of around 63,000 clones in the sample, 65% to 85% were seen once. The sample taken for sequencing was peripheral blood. The receptor source for this set is a woman aged 70-85 years with acute or convalescent COVID-19.

The J gene is TRBJ2-2, the V gene TRBV7-9; 13 bases fit TRBD2. The germline CDR1 and CDR2 sequences are SEHNR and FQNEAQ (reference sequence). This CDR3 is 17 amino acids long. The J segment lost 0 bases and the V segment lost 6 bases, leaving 4 bases of the junction unmatched. The CDR3 loop reads CASSGGLAGPNTGELFF. The CDR3 DNA reads as TGTGCCAGCAGTGGGGGACTAGCGGGGCCGAACACCGGGGAGCTGTTTTTT.

This chain joins TRBV11-2 and TRBJ1-2, with D possibly TRBD1 on 5 matching bases. Trimming removed 5 bases at V and 0 bases at J, with 16 bases between. Germline CDR1 reads SGHAT; CDR2 reads FQNNGV. CDR3 length: 16 residues. As DNA, the CDR3 is TGTGCCAGCAGCCCCCCGGGCGGGGCAGCTAACTATGGCTACACCTTC. Translation: CASSPPGGAANYGYTF.

This chain uses TRBV7-9 with TRBJ2-3; D is perhaps TRBD2 (5 bases). The ends were cut back, 3 bases at V and 2 bases at J, with 9 bases in the middle. This CDR3 has 14 residues. Germline V gene data show CDR1 as SEHNR and CDR2 as FQNEAQ (reference sequence). The CDR3 sequence: CASSLDRDTDTQYF. The DNA of the CDR3 is TGTGCCAGCAGCTTGGATCGGGACACAGATACGCAGTATTTT.

The CDR3: CASSEGQGRSGDTQYF. CDR3 coding DNA: TGTGCCAGCAGCGAGGGACAGGGGCGTTCGGGGGATACGCAGTATTTT. The rearrangement links TRBV9 to TRBJ2-3; 10 nucleotides agree with TRBD1. The CDR3 covers 16 residues. Losses at the gene ends were 3 bases for V and 6 bases for J; bases not matched to a gene: 10. The germline V gene encodes CDR1 SGDLS and CDR2 YYNGEE.

This sequence joins TRBV3-1 (or the pseudogene TRBV3-2) and TRBJ2-7, with D possibly TRBD2 on 6 matching bases. The germline V gene has CDR1 LGHDT and CDR2 YNNKEL (reference sequence). Trimming stripped 1 base from V and 3 bases from J, with 22 bases between. The CDR3 length is 18 residues. CDR3: CASSQAYLKHGGDYEQYF. The CDR3, as DNA: TGTGCCAGCAGCCAAGCCTACCTTAAACACGGCGGGGACTACGAGCAGTACTTC.

This clone was seen just once. The DNA of the CDR3 is TGTGCCAGTAGTAGGGGGACAGGGGGCGAGACCCAGTACTTC. Amino acids: CASSRGTGGETQYF. The chain couples TRBV19 to TRBJ2-5; 12 bases agree with TRBD1. Looked up from germline, CDR1 is LNHDA and CDR2 is SQIVND (reference sequence). The ends lost 4 bases at V and 5 bases at J; junction bases unmatched: 2. The CDR3 runs to 14 residues.

The chain uses TRBV19 and TRBJ1-2; D perhaps matches TRBD1 (5 bases). Trimming cost V 5 bases and J 4 bases, with 11 bases left between them. The CDR3 length is 13 residues. Looked up from germline, CDR1 is LNHDA and CDR2 is SQIVND (reference sequence). The CDR3 DNA follows: TGTGCCAGTAGTTCCGGACAATCCTATGGCTACACCTTC. Residues: CASSSGQSYGYTF.

The chain is built from TRBV19 and TRBJ2-7; 9 bases are shared with TRBD1. Trimming at V came to 4 bases and at J to 4 bases, leaving 5 bases not matched to a gene. CDR3 size: 14 residues. CDR1 and CDR2 (germline): LNHDA, SQIVND (reference sequence). The DNA of the CDR3 is TGTGCCAGTAGTACCGGGACAGGGCAATACGAGCAGTACTTC. Translation gives CASSTGTGQYEQYF.

The chain is built from TRBV9 and TRBJ2-3, with D possibly TRBD2 on 6 matching bases. Trimming removed 4 bases at V and 6 bases at J, with 18 bases between. The germline V gene has CDR1 SGDLS and CDR2 YYNGEE. This CDR3 is 15 amino acids long. In nucleotides, the CDR3 is TGTGCCAGCAGCCTCTCCGTGGAGGGTGGGGATACGCAGTATTTT. Translating it yields CASSLSVEGGDTQYF.

The chain carries TRBV2 and TRBJ1-5; D might be TRBD1 (6 bases). Per germline, CDR1 SNHLY and CDR2 FYNNEI. V shed 5 bases and J shed 0 bases, with 8 bases lying between them. The CDR3 totals 14 residues. In nucleotides, the CDR3 is TGTGCCAGCAGTACAGGGTATAGCAATCAGCCCCAGCATTTT. Translating it yields CASSTGYSNQPQHF.

This rearrangement joins TRBV27 to TRBJ2-1; TRBD2 aligns across 8 bases. The CDR3 length is 15 residues. V was pared by 7 bases and J by 2 bases, with 7 bases of the junction left unmatched. Looked up from germline, CDR1 is MNHEY and CDR2 is SMNVEV (reference sequence). CDR3 DNA sequence: TGTGCCAGCACCGCGGGACTAGAGCCCTACAATGAGCAGTTCTTC. Its translation is CASTAGLEPYNEQFF.

J is TRBJ1-3 and V is TRBV3-1 (or the pseudogene TRBV3-2), with D possibly TRBD1 on 5 matching bases. The CDR3 extends over 17 amino acids. The V and J ends lost 4 bases and 0 bases respectively, with 16 bases between them. Germline CDR1 reads LGHDT; CDR2 reads YNNKEL (reference sequence). The CDR3 loop is CASSPDSPRPSGNTIYF. CDR3 bases: TGTGCCAGCAGCCCAGACAGCCCTAGGCCCTCTGGAAACACCATATATTTT.

The V call is TRBV18, the J call TRBJ2-1; D unclear. The germline V gene has CDR1 KGHSH and CDR2 LQKENI. This CDR3 comprises 12 residues. Trimming pared 3 bases from V and 5 bases from J, leaving 5 bases between. The DNA for the CDR3 is TGTGCCAGCTCACCGTACAACAATGAGCAGTTCTTC. Its translation: CASSPYNNEQFF.

The chain employs TRBV12-3 or TRBV12-4 and TRBJ2-5, with D tentatively TRBD2 (6 bases). V was shortened by 2 bases and J by 10 bases, with 11 bases between the two germline ends. The CDR3 extends over 12 amino acids. CDR3 sequence (DNA): TGTGCCAGCAGTTTAAATGGACTAATCCAGTACTTC. The encoded protein is CASSLNGLIQYF.

The chain links TRBV7-9 to TRBJ2-1; maybe TRBD2 (6 bases). V was clipped by 5 bases and J by 6 bases, with 17 bases between them. The CDR3 totals 15 residues. Looked up from germline, CDR1 is SEHNR and CDR2 is FQNEAQ (reference sequence). CDR3 sequence: CASSPPGVVGNEQFF. The CDR3 DNA reads as TGTGCCAGCAGCCCCCCGGGGGTGGTGGGCAATGAGCAGTTCTTC.

The chain couples TRBV7-2 to TRBJ1-5; TRBD1 might be the D (6 bases). The V end lost 4 bases, the J end lost 1 base, and 8 bases lay between the germline ends. Germline V gives CDR1 SGHTA, CDR2 FQGNSA. This CDR3 spans 14 amino acids. DNA of the CDR3: TGTGCCAGCAGCTCAGGGGAAAGCAATCAGCCCCAGCATTTT. It specifies CASSSGESNQPQHF.

This chain connects TRBV5-6 to TRBJ1-2, with 8 bases matching TRBD1. The germline V gene has CDR1 SGHDT and CDR2 YYEEEE. The ends lost 7 bases at V and 5 bases at J; junction bases unmatched: 7. The CDR3 totals 13 residues. As DNA, the CDR3 is TGTGCCAGCTTCCCGGGACAGGCGTATGGCTACACCTTC. Encoded protein: CASFPGQAYGYTF.

V and J are TRBV7-9 and TRBJ1-3; no definite D call. V lost 1 base and J lost 0, with 7 bases in between. CDR3 length equals 15 residues. Germline lookup yields CDR1 SEHNR and CDR2 FQNEAQ (reference sequence). CDR3 in amino acids: CASSLVGSSGNTIYF. The CDR3 DNA follows: TGTGCCAGCAGCTTAGTGGGGAGCTCTGGAAACACCATATATTTT.

This chain links TRBV2 with TRBJ1-5, with 10 bases fitting TRBD1. V gave up 6 bases and J gave up 2 bases; unmatched junction bases: 4. Germline CDR1 SNHLY, CDR2 FYNNEI. The CDR3 contains 15 residues. CDR3 coding DNA: TGTGCCAGCAGAGCCGGGACAGGGGGCAATCAGCCCCAGCATTTT. Translating gives CASRAGTGGNQPQHF.